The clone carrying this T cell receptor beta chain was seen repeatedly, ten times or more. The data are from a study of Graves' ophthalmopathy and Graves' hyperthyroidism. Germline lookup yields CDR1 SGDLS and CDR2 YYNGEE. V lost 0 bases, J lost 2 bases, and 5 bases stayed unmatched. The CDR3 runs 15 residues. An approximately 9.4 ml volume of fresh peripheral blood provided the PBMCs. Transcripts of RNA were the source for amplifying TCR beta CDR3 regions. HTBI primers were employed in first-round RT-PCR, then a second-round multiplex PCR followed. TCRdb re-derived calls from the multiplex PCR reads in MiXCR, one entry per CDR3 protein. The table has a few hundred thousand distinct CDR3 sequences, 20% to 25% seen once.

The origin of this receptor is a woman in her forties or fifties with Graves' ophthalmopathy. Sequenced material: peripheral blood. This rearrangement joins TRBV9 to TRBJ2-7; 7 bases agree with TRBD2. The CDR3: CASSVGGGETYEQYF. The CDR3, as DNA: TGTGCCAGCAGCGTAGGGGGAGGGGAGACCTACGAGCAGTACTTC.